These 2 T cell receptor beta chains were all obtained from the same sample, sequenced in a study of graft-versus-host responses after intestinal transplantation. Their specific antigens are unknown. Only in-frame clones appear in the TCRdb table, and some are missing; sequencing was by immunoSEQ multiplex PCR. The sample includes tens of thousands of clones, 88% of them seen just once. The sequences come from unstimulated CD4+ T cells sorted from spleen or lymph node cells, collected before transplant. The receptors were gathered from a human donor who was the organ donor for an intestinal transplant.

The chain has TRBV5-1 and TRBJ1-5, with TRBD1 identical over 7 bases. V shed 1 base and J 5 bases; nucleotides not matched to a gene: 0. Germline V gene sequence: CDR1 SGHRS, CDR2 YFSETQ. There are 13 residues in the CDR3. This CDR3 reads CASSLTGDQPQHF. CDR3 bases: TGCGCCAGCAGCTTGACAGGGGATCAGCCCCAGCATTTT.

The chain is built from TRBV5-1 and TRBJ1-1; D unresolved. Trimming pared 4 bases from V and 8 bases from J, leaving 12 bases between. CDR1 and CDR2 from the germline V gene are SGHRS and YFSETQ. This CDR3 has 12 residues. CDR3 nucleotides: TGCGCCAGCAGCCGGACTTCACAAGAAGCTTTCTTT. Translating gives CASSRTSQEAFF.